This T cell receptor (beta chain) was identified in a study of blood T cell repertoires in COVID-19. Assignments of participants to cohorts depended upon their own reported clinical history. The protocol was immunoSEQ multiplex PCR, while the TCRdb copy is restricted to in-frame clones and leaves out a portion. The sample lists 320,000 or so clones, about 90% occurring once. The sequence derives from a young woman who had recovered from COVID-19. Sequencing used PBMCs or T cells enriched from blood (not recorded which).

The CDR3 reads CASRTGLAGGRGTDTQYF. In nucleotides, the CDR3 is TGTGCCAGTAGGACGGGACTAGCGGGGGGCCGCGGCACAGATACGCAGTATTTT. J is TRBJ2-3 and V is TRBV19; TRBD2 matches at 15 bases. This CDR3 has 18 residues. Germline CDR1 reads LNHDA; CDR2 reads SQIVND (reference sequence). Germline trimming cut 6 bases from V and 1 base from J; bases unmatched to any gene: 8.